This entry describes one T cell receptor (beta chain). The data derive from a study of blood T cell repertoires in COVID-19. Across the whole study: COVID-19 samples from acute and convalescent phases originated in the United States, Italy and Spain.

Per the authors' pipeline: How many nucleated cells were present was estimated from reference gene primer amplification. The repertoire was sequenced with immunoSEQ multiplex PCR; TCRdb's copy has only in-frame clones and lacks some. From that table come the V and J calls and clone size; the DNA was used to work out D and trimming. The sample includes some 300,000 clones, 70% to 90% of them seen just once. Individuals aged about 18 to 90 years were recruited from 20 to 25 US areas. Resolution of symptoms, clearance, or two negative PCRs was present in recovered Cohort 3 donors. The length of the CDR3 is 15 residues. Germline lookup yields CDR1 MDHEN and CDR2 SYDVKM. Trimming stripped 3 bases from V and 4 bases from J, with 12 bases between.

The sequenced material came from PBMCs or T cells enriched from blood (not recorded which). The source of this sequence is a young woman who had recovered from COVID-19. The rearrangement links TRBV28 to TRBJ1-4, with D perhaps TRBD1 (6 bases). The chain's CDR3 is CASSFLDSGNEKLFF. As DNA, the CDR3 is TGTGCCAGCAGTTTCTTGGACAGTGGTAATGAAAAACTGTTTTTT.